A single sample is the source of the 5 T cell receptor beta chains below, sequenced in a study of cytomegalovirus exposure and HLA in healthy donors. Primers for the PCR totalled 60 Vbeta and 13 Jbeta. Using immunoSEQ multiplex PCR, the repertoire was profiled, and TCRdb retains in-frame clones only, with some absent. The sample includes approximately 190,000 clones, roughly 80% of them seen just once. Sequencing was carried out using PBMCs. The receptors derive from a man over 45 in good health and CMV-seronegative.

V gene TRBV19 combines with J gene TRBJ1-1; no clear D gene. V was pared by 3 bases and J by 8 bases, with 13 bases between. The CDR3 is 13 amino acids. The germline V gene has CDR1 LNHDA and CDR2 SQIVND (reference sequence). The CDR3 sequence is CASSMTTTGEAFF. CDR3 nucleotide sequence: TGTGCCAGTAGTATGACAACCACGGGGGAAGCTTTCTTT.

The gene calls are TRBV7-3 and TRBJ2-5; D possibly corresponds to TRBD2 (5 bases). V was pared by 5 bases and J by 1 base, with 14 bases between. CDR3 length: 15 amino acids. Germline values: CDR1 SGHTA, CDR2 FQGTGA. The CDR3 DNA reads TGTGCCAGCAGCCCGGATGGACGGGGCCAAGAGACCCAGTACTTC. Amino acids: CASSPDGRGQETQYF.

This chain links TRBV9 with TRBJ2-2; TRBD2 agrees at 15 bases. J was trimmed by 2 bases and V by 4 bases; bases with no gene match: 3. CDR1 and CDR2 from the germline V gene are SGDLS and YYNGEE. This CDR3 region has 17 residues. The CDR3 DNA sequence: TGTGCCAGCAGCAGGGGACTAGCGGGGGGAAACACCGGGGAGCTGTTTTTT. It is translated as CASSRGLAGGNTGELFF.

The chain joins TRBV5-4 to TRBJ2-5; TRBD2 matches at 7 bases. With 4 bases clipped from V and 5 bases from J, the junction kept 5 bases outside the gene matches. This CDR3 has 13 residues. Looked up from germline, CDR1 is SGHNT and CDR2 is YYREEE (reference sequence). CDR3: CASSPSGRETQYF. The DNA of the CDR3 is TGTGCCAGCAGCCCTAGCGGCCGGGAGACCCAGTACTTC.

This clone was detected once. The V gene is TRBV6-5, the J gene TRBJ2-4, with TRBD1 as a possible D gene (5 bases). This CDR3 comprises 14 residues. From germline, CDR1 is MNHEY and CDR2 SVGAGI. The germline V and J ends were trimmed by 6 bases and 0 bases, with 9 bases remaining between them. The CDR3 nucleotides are TGTGCCAGCAGCCCAGGGCTAGCCAAAAACATTCAGTACTTC. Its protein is CASSPGLAKNIQYF.